The 11 T cell receptor beta chains below come from one sample, sequenced in a study of response to subunit inactivated influenza vaccine. TCRdb re-called the RT-PCR reads with MiXCR, one entry per CDR3 protein. The sample has 450,000 to 600,000 distinct CDR3 sequences, 16% seen once. Source: CD4+ T cells sorted from PBMCs, taken 23 months after vaccination. The receptors come from a man aged 50 to 75 who received an inactivated influenza vaccine.

This clonotype was seen a few times. This chain uses TRBV12-3 or TRBV12-4 with TRBJ1-2, with TRBD1 identical over 7 bases. The CDR3 contains 14 residues. V shed 7 bases and J 7 bases; nucleotides not matched to a gene: 12. CDR3 residues: CASNIGQATSGYTF. The CDR3 DNA follows: TGTGCCAGCAACATCGGACAGGCGACCTCTGGCTACACCTTC.

This clonotype was seen only a few times. The chain carries TRBV6-1 and TRBJ2-1; D possibly corresponds to TRBD2 (5 bases). The CDR3 sequence is 13 residues long. The germline CDR1 and CDR2 sequences are MNHNS and SASEGT. Trimming stripped 7 bases from V and 4 bases from J, with 11 bases between. CDR3 sequence: CASNGGFYNEQFF. The CDR3 DNA is TGTGCCAGCAATGGAGGTTTTTACAATGAGCAGTTCTTC.

This clonotype was detected only a few times. The chain joins TRBV7-6 to TRBJ1-3; D might be TRBD1 (6 bases). Germline V gene lookup returns CDR1 SGHVS and CDR2 FNYEAQ. This CDR3 is built from 16 residues. V was pared by 2 bases and J by 4 bases, with 15 bases between. As DNA, the CDR3 is TGTGCCAGCAGCTTACTGGGAGGGGGAGCGGGAAACACCATATATTTT. Its protein is CASSLLGGGAGNTIYF.

This clonotype was seen a few times. The chain carries TRBV12-3 or TRBV12-4 and TRBJ1-4; perhaps TRBD1 as D (5 bases). Trimming left V 7 bases short and J 0 bases short, with 15 bases between. The CDR3 is 16 amino acids. For the CDR3, the DNA is TGTGCCAGCAATAAGGGGCTCATTGCAACTAATGAAAAACTGTTTTTT. It encodes CASNKGLIATNEKLFF.

This clonotype was picked up a small number of times. This chain links TRBV2 with TRBJ2-7, with 10 nucleotides matching TRBD2. With V trimmed by 6 bases and J by 9 bases, 14 bases remained unmatched. Germline CDR1 SNHLY, CDR2 FYNNEI. The CDR3 loop spans 15 amino acids. CDR3 coding DNA: TGTGCCAGCAGCTCCTTTAGCGGGAGGTTCGTATTGCAGTACTTC. It is translated as CASSSFSGRFVLQYF.

This chain connects TRBV6-2 or TRBV6-3 to TRBJ2-1, with 9 positions matching TRBD2. The germline gives CDR1 MNHEY, CDR2 SVGEGT. CDR3 length equals 13 residues. With 7 bases clipped from V and 11 bases from J, the junction kept 9 bases outside the gene matches. The CDR3 sequence: CASIQTSGRKQFF. DNA of the CDR3: TGTGCCAGCATTCAGACTAGCGGCCGAAAGCAGTTCTTC.

The J gene is TRBJ2-7, the V gene TRBV20-1; 9 bases are shared with TRBD2. V dropped 7 bases and J dropped 2; count of bases not matched to a gene: 9. The CDR3 extends over 14 amino acids. The germline V gene encodes CDR1 DFQATT and CDR2 SNEGSKA (reference sequence). CDR3 protein: CSGQTRLAAYEQYF. In DNA, the CDR3 is TGCAGTGGCCAGACCCGACTAGCGGCCTACGAGCAGTACTTC.

The chain couples TRBV7-2 to TRBJ2-4; 8 bases align to TRBD2. The CDR3 covers 14 residues. Trimming took 1 base from V and 11 from J; bases not matched to a gene: 7. The germline gives CDR1 SGHTA, CDR2 FQGNSA. The CDR3 nucleotides are TGTGCCAGCAGCTTAGGAATTAGCGGGGCGGTTCAGTACTTC. Its translation is CASSLGISGAVQYF.

The genes are TRBV11-2 and TRBJ2-4, with D hard to call. The CDR3 runs to 13 residues. V was clipped by 5 bases and J by 12 bases, with 17 bases between them. Germline assignment: CDR1 SGHAT and CDR2 FQNNGV. The CDR3 region is CASSPSVFKDQYF. The CDR3, as DNA: TGTGCCAGCAGCCCCAGTGTTTTTAAGGATCAGTACTTC.

There are a few counts of this clonotype. V and J are TRBV6-6 and TRBJ2-7; no firm D call. CDR3 length equals 12 residues. Germline V gene data show CDR1 as MNHNY and CDR2 as SVGAGI (reference sequence). The V and J ends lost 3 bases and 4 bases respectively, with 7 bases between them. The CDR3 DNA is TGTGCCAGCAGTTATAGGGATTACGAGCAGTACTTC. Translated: CASSYRDYEQYF.

This clonotype was found many times. The gene calls are TRBV20-1 and TRBJ2-4, with D maybe TRBD1 (5 bases). In germline, CDR1 is DFQATT, CDR2 SNEGSKA (reference sequence). The CDR3 runs to 16 residues. V was cut by 6 bases and J by 0 bases, with 18 bases left in between. The DNA of the CDR3 is TGCAGTGCCCCATTCGAGGACACAATAGCCAAAAACATTCAGTACTTC. Protein sequence: CSAPFEDTIAKNIQYF.